This is a list of T cell receptor beta chains from one sample in a study of molecular identifiers for immune sequencing clone quantification. TCRdb used MiXCR to reprocess the PCR reads, holding one entry per CDR3 protein. The profile shows just under 650,000 distinct CDR3 sequences, 20% of them singletons. Sequencing was performed on naive CD8+ T cells from blood, with Jurkat cell RNA spiked in. These receptors all stem from a human donor in good health. Some libraries in this study had Jurkat cell RNA spiked in. Each CDR3 is given without its conserved first and last residue. Fields, in order: V gene, CDR3 length, CDR3 protein.

>TRBV19|12
ASTCTGNTGELF
>TRBV6-2/TRBV6-3|16
ASRHIRDRGLTTGELF
>TRBV7-9|13
ASSANDGAVYEQY
>TRBV7-9|13
ASSPITIGTDTQY
>TRBV6-2/TRBV6-3|10
ASSYWNYGYT
>TRBV20-1|12
SARSRTDSYEQY
>TRBV12-3/TRBV12-4|16
ASSLARTGTSGANVLT
>TRBV13|10
ASSRESEKLF
>TRBV20-1|12
SAIGDFLTDTQY
>TRBV7-2|15
ASSLSGGALYQETQY
>TRBV7-9|13
ASSSDLAGGNEQF
>TRBV30|12
AWSPSSQHWTQY
>TRBV7-9|10
ASRDSPYEQY
>TRBV4-3|13
AGSQGRTSGYEQY
>TRBV12-3/TRBV12-4|13
ASSPGGDGLYGYT
>TRBV4-3|15
ASSQDKGGRTNYGYT
>TRBV28|15
ASSLPAPGSVLRAQH
>TRBV10-1|13
ASSEAASLNTEAF
>TRBV27|14
ASSSLTSVRYNEQF
>TRBV7-9|9
ASSFLFEQY
>TRBV12-3/TRBV12-4|12
ASSLLGGNYEQY
>TRBV5-1|13
ASSLFPGQTYEQY
>TRBV3-1|13
ASSQDGEGDYEQY
>TRBV6-5|12
ASRTLGITDTQY
>TRBV29-1|9
SELTTDTQY
>TRBV5-6|14
ASSLYGTGYGETQY
>TRBV30|17
AWTPPMGLAGTSGDTQY
>TRBV28|10
ASSRPVGKLF
>TRBV6-6|11
ASSKVESYEQY
>TRBV12-3/TRBV12-4|10
ASSFGRVEQY
>TRBV9|14
ASSVGQTPMNTEAF
>TRBV12-3/TRBV12-4|12
ASTVGGPSYEQY
>TRBV6-2/TRBV6-3|10
ASGSTGNTIY
>TRBV7-9|12
ASSFITGQETQY
>TRBV4-2|14
ASSQDLILEGGELF
>TRBV7-9|11
ASSRGTHNEQF
>TRBV29-1|13
SVRGTGGFTGELF
>TRBV2|12
ASSGQDTIYEQY
>TRBV5-6|13
ASSLSGGLSYEQY
>TRBV20-1|17
SAVPGLAGGPYGQETQY
>TRBV27|14
ASSPWAVLAKNIQY